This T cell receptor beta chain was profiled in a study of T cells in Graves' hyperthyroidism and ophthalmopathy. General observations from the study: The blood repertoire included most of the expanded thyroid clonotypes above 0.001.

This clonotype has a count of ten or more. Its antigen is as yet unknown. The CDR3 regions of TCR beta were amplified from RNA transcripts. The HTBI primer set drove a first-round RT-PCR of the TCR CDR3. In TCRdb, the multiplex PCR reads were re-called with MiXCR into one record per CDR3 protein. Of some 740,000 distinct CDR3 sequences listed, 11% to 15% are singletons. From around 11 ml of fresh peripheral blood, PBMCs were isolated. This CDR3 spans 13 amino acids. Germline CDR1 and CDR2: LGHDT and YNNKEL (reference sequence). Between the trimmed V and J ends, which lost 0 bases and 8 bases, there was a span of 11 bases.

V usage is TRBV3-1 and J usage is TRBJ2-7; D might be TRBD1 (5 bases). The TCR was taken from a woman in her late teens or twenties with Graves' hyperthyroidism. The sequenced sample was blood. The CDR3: CASSQETQGKQYF. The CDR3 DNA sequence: TGTGCCAGCAGCCAAGAGACTCAGGGCAAGCAGTACTTC.